This T cell receptor beta chain is drawn from a study of identical twins. Findings and caveats of the study: In drawing conclusions, the study used cross-sectional statistical analysis and did not follow the same donors.

Trimming removed 7 bases at V and 8 bases at J, with 14 bases between. From germline, CDR1 is MNHNY and CDR2 SVGAGI (reference sequence). The CDR3 has 13 amino acids. TCRdb re-analysed the 5' RACE reads in MiXCR, keeping a single row per CDR3 protein. The table includes 200,000 to 250,000 distinct CDR3 sequences, 7.5% detected once. This clonotype showed up just a few times. What it recognizes is unknown. The same sample was also used in a study of yellow fever vaccine responses in identical twins.

The sequence derives from a woman between 18 and 29 years old in good health. Input material: memory (CD45RO+) T cells sorted from blood. The chain has TRBV6-6 and TRBJ1-4; D call uncertain. DNA for the CDR3: TGTGCCAGCATACGTACGACGGGGGAAAAACTGTTTTTT. It specifies CASIRTTGEKLFF.